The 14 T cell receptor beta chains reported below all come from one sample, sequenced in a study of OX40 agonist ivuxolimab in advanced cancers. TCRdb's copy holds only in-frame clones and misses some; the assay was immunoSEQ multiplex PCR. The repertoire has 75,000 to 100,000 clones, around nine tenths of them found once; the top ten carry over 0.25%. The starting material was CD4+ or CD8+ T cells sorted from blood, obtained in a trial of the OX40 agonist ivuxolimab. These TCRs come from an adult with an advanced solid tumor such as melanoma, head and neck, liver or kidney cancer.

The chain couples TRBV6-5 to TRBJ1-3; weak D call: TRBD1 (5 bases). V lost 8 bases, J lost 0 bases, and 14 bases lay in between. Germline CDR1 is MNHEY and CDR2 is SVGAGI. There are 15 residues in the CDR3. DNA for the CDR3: TGTGCCAGCTCTCGACGCAGGGACTCTGGAAACACCATATATTTT. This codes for CASSRRRDSGNTIYF.

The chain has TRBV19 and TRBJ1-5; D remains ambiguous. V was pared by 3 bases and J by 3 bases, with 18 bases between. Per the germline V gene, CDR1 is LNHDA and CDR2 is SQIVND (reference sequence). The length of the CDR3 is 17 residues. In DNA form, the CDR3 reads TGTGCCAGTAGTATTGAAATCCGGGTCGGGAACAATCAGCCCCAGCATTTT. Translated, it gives CASSIEIRVGNNQPQHF.

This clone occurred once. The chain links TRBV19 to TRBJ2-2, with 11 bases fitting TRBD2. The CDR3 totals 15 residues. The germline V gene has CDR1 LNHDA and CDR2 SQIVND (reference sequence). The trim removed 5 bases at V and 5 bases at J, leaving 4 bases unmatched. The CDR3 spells CASSSRTSGTGELFF. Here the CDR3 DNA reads TGTGCCAGTAGTTCCCGGACTAGCGGGACCGGGGAGCTGTTTTTT.

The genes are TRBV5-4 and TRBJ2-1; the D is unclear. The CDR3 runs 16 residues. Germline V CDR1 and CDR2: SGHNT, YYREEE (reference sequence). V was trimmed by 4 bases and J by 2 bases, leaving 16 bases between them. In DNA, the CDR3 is TGTGCCAGCAGCGATTCCAGGAGCCGGACCTACAATGAGCAGTTCTTC. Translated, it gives CASSDSRSRTYNEQFF.

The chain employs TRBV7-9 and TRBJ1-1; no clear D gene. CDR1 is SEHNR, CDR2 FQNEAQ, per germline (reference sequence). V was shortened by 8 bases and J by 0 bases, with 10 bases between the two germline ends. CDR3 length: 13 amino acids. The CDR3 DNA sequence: TGTGCCAGCCTCCTCCAGGTGAACACTGAAGCTTTCTTT. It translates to CASLLQVNTEAFF.

The CDR3, as DNA: TGCGCCAGCAGCCAAGATTTGGGCAGGACAACAAATTCACCCCTCCACTTT. Its protein is CASSQDLGRTTNSPLHF. The chain combines TRBV4-3 with TRBJ1-6, with D maybe TRBD1 (5 bases). Germline V gene sequence: CDR1 LGHNA, CDR2 YSLEER. CDR3 size: 17 residues. V was cut by 0 bases and J by 7 bases, with 16 bases left in between.

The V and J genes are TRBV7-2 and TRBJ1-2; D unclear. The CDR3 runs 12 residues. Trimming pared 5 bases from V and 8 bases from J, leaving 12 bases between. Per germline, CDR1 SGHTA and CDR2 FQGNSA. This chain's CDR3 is CASSPGLGGYTF. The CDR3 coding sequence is TGTGCCAGCAGCCCCGGACTGGGAGGCTACACCTTC.

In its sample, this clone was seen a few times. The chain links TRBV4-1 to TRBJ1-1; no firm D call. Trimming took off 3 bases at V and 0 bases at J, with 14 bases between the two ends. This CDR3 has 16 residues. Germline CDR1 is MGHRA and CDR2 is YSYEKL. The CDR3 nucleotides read TGCGCCAGCAGCCATGGTGGTCAATGGGTGAACACTGAAGCTTTCTTT. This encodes CASSHGGQWVNTEAFF.

In nucleotides, the CDR3 is TGTGCCAGCAGTGAAGTCCAAAGCAATCAGCCCCAGCATTTT. It encodes CASSEVQSNQPQHF. V and J are TRBV2 and TRBJ1-5; the D is unclear. The CDR3 consists of 14 residues. CDR1 and CDR2 (germline): SNHLY, FYNNEI. The V gene lost 1 base and the J gene lost 1 base, with 5 bases spanning the gap.

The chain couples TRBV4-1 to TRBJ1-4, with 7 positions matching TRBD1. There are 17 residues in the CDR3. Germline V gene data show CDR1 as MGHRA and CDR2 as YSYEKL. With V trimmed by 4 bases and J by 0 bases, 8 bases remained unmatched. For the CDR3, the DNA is TGCGCCAGCAGCCTACCATCAGGGGGTGCAACTAATGAAAAACTGTTTTTT. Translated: CASSLPSGGATNEKLFF.

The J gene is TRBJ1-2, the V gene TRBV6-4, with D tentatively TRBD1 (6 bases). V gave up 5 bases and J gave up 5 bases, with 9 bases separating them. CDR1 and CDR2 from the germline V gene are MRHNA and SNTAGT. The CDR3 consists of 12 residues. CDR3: CASSSQGYGYTF. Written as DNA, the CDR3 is TGTGCCAGCAGTTCACAGGGTTATGGCTACACCTTC.

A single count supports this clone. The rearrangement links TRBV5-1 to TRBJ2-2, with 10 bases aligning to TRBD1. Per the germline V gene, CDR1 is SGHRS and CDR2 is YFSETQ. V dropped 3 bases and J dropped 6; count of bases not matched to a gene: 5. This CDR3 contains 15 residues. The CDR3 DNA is TGCGCCAGCAGCTGGGGGACAGGGGCGGCCGGGGAGCTGTTTTTT. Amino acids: CASSWGTGAAGELFF.

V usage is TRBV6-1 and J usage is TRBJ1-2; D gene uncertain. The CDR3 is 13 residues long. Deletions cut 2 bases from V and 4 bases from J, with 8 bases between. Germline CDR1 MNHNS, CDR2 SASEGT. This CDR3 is CASSEMTTYGYTF. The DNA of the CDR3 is TGTGCCAGCAGTGAAATGACGACCTATGGCTACACCTTC.

The CDR3 protein is CASSALAGVDEQYF. The CDR3 nucleotides read TGTGCCAGCAGCGCCCTAGCGGGTGTTGACGAGCAGTACTTC. This chain links TRBV7-2 with TRBJ2-7, with 8 bases matching TRBD2. The V and J ends lost 5 bases and 5 bases, in that order; junction bases with no gene match: 8. This CDR3 contains 14 residues. In germline, CDR1 is SGHTA, CDR2 FQGNSA.